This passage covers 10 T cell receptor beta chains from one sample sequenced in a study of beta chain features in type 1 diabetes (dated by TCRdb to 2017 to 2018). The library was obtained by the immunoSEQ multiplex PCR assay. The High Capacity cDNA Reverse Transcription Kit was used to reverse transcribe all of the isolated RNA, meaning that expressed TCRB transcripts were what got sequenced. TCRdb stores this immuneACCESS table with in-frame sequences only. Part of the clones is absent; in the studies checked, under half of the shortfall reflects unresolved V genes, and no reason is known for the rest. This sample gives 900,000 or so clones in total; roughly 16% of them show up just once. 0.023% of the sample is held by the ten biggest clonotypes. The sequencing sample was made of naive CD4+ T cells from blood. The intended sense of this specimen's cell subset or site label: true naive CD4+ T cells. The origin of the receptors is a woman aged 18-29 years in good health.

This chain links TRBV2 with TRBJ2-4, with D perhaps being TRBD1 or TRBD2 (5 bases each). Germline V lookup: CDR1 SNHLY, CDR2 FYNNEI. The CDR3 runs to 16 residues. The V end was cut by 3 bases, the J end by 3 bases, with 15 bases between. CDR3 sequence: CASSDGTTSGKNIQYF. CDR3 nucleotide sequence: TGTGCCAGCAGTGACGGGACCACCTCGGGCAAAAACATTCAGTACTTC.

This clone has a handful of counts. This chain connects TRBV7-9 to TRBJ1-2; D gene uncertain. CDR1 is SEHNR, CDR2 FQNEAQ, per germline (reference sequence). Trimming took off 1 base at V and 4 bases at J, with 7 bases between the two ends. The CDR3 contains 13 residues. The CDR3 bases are TGTGCCAGCAGCTTAGGCGGAACCTATGGCTACACCTTC. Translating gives CASSLGGTYGYTF.

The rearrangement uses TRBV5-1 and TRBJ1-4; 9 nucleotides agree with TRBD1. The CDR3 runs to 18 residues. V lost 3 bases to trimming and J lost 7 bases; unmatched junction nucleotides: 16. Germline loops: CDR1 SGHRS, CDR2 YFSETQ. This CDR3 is CASSSDPGRTGVGEKLFF. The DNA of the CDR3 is TGCGCCAGCAGCTCCGACCCTGGACGGACAGGGGTTGGTGAAAAACTGTTTTTT.

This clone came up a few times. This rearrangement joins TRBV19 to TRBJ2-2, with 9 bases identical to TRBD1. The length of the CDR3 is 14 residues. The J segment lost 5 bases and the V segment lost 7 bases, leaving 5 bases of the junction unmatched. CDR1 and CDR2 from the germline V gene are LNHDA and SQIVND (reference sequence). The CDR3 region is CASKQGARTGELFF. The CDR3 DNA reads TGTGCCAGTAAACAGGGGGCTCGGACCGGGGAGCTGTTTTTT.

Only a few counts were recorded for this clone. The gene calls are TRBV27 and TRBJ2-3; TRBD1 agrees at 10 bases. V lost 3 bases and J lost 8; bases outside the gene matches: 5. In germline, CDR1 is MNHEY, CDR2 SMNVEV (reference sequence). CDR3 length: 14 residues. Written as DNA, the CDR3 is TGTGCCAGCAGTTTTTCGGGACAGGGGTTTACGCAGTATTTT. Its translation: CASSFSGQGFTQYF.

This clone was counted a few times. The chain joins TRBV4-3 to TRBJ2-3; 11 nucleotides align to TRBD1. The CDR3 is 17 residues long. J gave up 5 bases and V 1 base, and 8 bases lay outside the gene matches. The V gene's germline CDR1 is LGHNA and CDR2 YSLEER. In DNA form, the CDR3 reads TGCGCCAGCAGCCAAGTCGTCCGGGACAGGGGGTTAGATACGCAGTATTTT. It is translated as CASSQVVRDRGLDTQYF.

The CDR3 loop is CSVSRRLSDTQYF. The CDR3 DNA reads TGCAGCGTTAGCAGGAGGCTGTCAGATACGCAGTATTTT. The chain uses TRBV29-1 and TRBJ2-3, with D possibly being TRBD2 (5 bases). Germline assignment: CDR1 SQVTM and CDR2 ANQGSEA. Trimming left V 5 bases short and J 4 bases short, with 13 bases between. The CDR3 sequence is 13 residues long.

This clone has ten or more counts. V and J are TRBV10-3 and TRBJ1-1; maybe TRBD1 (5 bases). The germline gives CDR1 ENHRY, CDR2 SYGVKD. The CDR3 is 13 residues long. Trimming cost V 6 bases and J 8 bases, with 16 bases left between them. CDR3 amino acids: CAISSGVGTEAFF. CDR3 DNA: TGTGCCATCAGCTCCGGAGTCGGGACGGAAGCTTTCTTT.

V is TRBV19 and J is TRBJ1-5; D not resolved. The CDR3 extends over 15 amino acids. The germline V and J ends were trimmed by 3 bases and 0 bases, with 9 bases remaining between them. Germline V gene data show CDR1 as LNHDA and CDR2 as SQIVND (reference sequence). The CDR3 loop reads CASSMDLYSNQPQHF. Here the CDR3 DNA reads TGTGCCAGTAGTATGGACCTTTATAGCAATCAGCCCCAGCATTTT.

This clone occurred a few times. The CDR3 coding sequence is TGTGCCAGCAGGAAGGACAGAGTACAAGAGACCCAGTACTTC. Amino acid sequence: CASRKDRVQETQYF. V and J are TRBV6-1 and TRBJ2-5; tentative D call: TRBD1 (6 bases). The CDR3 loop spans 14 amino acids. The V end lost 6 bases, the J end lost 2 bases, and 13 bases lay between the germline ends. Germline lookup yields CDR1 MNHNS and CDR2 SASEGT.